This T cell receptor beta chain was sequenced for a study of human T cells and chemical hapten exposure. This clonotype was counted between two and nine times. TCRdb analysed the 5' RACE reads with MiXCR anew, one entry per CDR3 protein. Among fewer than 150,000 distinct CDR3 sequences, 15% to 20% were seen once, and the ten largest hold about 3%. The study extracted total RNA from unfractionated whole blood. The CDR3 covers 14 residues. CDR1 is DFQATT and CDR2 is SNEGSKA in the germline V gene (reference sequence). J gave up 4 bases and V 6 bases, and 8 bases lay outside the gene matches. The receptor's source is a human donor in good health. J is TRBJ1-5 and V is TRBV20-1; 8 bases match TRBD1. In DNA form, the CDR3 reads TGCAGTGCCAGGGGGCCGGTGGGGAATCAGCCCCAGCATTTT. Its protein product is CSARGPVGNQPQHF.